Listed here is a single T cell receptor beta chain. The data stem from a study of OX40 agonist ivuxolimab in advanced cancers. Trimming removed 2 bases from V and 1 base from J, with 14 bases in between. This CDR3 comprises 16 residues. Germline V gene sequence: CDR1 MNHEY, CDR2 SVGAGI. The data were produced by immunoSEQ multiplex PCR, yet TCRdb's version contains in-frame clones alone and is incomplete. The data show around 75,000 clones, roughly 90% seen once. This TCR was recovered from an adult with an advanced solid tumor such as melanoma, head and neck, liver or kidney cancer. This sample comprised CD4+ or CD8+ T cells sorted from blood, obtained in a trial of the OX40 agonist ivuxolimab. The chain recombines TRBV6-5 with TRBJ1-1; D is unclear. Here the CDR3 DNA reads TGTGCCAGCAGTTACGTCGCGGGTCTAGGGAACACTGAAGCTTTCTTT. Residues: CASSYVAGLGNTEAFF.